This is a list of T cell receptor beta chains from one sample in a study of blood T cell repertoires in COVID-19. Repertoires were generated with immunoSEQ multiplex PCR, while TCRdb's copy carries only in-frame clones and drops some. Of more than 200,000 clones detected, just under 85% appear once; the ten largest clones hold nearly 9%. Sequencing was done on a sample of peripheral blood. These receptors originate from a man older than 75 with acute or convalescent COVID-19. CDR3s include the opening cysteine and the closing phenylalanine or tryptophan. The D gene is left open where the match is weak. The listing skips clone size in some rows; elsewhere it reads once, few, many or a size class.

v_call	clone_size	j_call	d_call	cdr3_nt	cdr3_aa
TRBV9	.	TRBJ1-4	.	TGTGCCAGCAGCCTAGGGGCATCAACTAATGAAAAACTGTTTTTT	CASSLGASTNEKLFF
TRBV19	.	TRBJ2-3	.	TGTGCCAGTAGTATAGGAGGCATTACGCAGTATTTT	CASSIGGITQYF
TRBV5-1	once	TRBJ2-1	TRBD1	TGCGCCAGCAGCTTGTACGGGAAGGGACAGGGCCAAGCAAATGAGCAGTTCTTC	CASSLYGKGQGQANEQFF
TRBV7-2	.	TRBJ1-6	TRBD1	TGTGCCAGCAGCTTTCAATGGGGGGACAGAATTAATTCACCCCTCCACTTT	CASSFQWGDRINSPLHF
TRBV28	.	TRBJ1-2	.	TGTGCCAGCAATGGCGGACTTAACTATGGCTACACCTTC	CASNGGLNYGYTF
TRBV18	.	TRBJ1-2	TRBD1	TGTGCCAGCTCACCAATTTCGGGACAGGGGGCTTTTTATGGCTACACCTTC	CASSPISGQGAFYGYTF
TRBV1	.	TRBJ1-1	.	TGCACCAGCACCCCCGACAGGAACACTGAAGCTTTCTTT	CTSTPDRNTEAFF
TRBV5-4	.	TRBJ2-7	TRBD1	TGTGCCAGCGCCAAGGCAGGGGGCTTCTACGAGCAGTACTTC	CASAKAGGFYEQYF
TRBV4-2	.	TRBJ1-4	TRBD1	TGTGCCAGCAGGCCAAGAATCTATGTACAGGGGATCGGGGAAGGAAAACTGTTTTTT	CASRPRIYVQGIGEGKLFF
TRBV30	.	TRBJ1-1	.	TGTGCCTGGAGTGTGACCAGGGCGAGTGGTACTTTCTTT	CAWSVTRASGTFF
TRBV28	.	TRBJ1-1	.	TGTGCCAGCAGTTTCTCTCCGTTGCGGAACACTGAAGCTTTCTTT	CASSFSPLRNTEAFF
TRBV28	.	TRBJ1-4	.	TGTGCCAGCAGTTTATTCGCCGGCGTAGCCCTGATTTTT	CASSLFAGVALIF
TRBV7-9	.	TRBJ1-3	.	TGTGCCAGCAGCTTAGGGTGGACAGCCTCTGGAAACACCATATATTTT	CASSLGWTASGNTIYF
TRBV18	.	TRBJ1-1	TRBD1	TGTGCCAGCTCACCGGGGACAGGGCGGGCTGAAGCTTTCTTT	CASSPGTGRAEAFF
TRBV5-1	.	TRBJ1-1	TRBD1	TGCGCCAGCAGCCTGGACAGGGCGTTGGGGGACACTGAAGCTTTCTTT	CASSLDRALGDTEAFF
TRBV5-1	.	TRBJ2-7	TRBD1	TGCGCCAGCAGCCCGGACGGGACAGCGGACTACGAGCAGTACTTC	CASSPDGTADYEQYF
TRBV7-9	.	TRBJ1-2	TRBD1	TGTGCCAGCAGCCCCCCCAGGGAGACACAGGGGATTTATGGCTACACCTTC	CASSPPRETQGIYGYTF
TRBV19	.	TRBJ2-3	.	TGTGCCAGTAGAAGGCAGGCTAGCACAGATACGCAGTATTTT	CASRRQASTDTQYF
TRBV19	.	TRBJ2-7	TRBD1	TGTGCCAGTAGTAAAAGGACAGGGGACTACGAGCAGTACTTC	CASSKRTGDYEQYF
TRBV24-1	.	TRBJ2-5	TRBD1	TGTGCCACCAGTGATTACGGACAGGGACAAGAGACCCAGTACTTC	CATSDYGQGQETQYF
TRBV30	.	TRBJ2-7	.	TGTGCCTGGAGTGTACAGGCAGGGCCACCTTACTTC	CAWSVQAGPPYF
TRBV27	.	TRBJ2-1	.	TGTGCCAGCAGTTTATGGGGGGGCCGTAAAAATGAGCAGTTCTTC	CASSLWGGRKNEQFF
TRBV19	.	TRBJ2-2	.	TGTGCCAGTAGTTCACAGGGTGGCACCGGGGAGCTGTTTTTT	CASSSQGGTGELFF
TRBV11-3	.	TRBJ2-7	TRBD1	TGTGCCAGCAGCTTAGAGGGACAGGGAGAGTACGAGCAGTACTTC	CASSLEGQGEYEQYF
TRBV9	.	TRBJ2-3	TRBD2	TGTGCCAGCAGCAACCCTTCCCGGCGGGAGCCTCTTAGCACAGATACGCAGTATTTT	CASSNPSRREPLSTDTQYF
TRBV19	.	TRBJ1-5	.	TGTGCCAGTAGGGTGTCGGGGGAAGGGAGCAATCAGCCCCAGCATTTT	CASRVSGEGSNQPQHF
TRBV7-2	.	TRBJ2-1	TRBD2	TGTGCCAGCAGCTTAGCGTGGAGCGGGGGCGGATCCTACAATGAGCAGTTCTTC	CASSLAWSGGGSYNEQFF
TRBV5-4	.	TRBJ1-6	.	TGTGCCAGCAGCTTGGGGCAGTCTCATTCACCCCTCCACTTT	CASSLGQSHSPLHF
TRBV6-5	once	TRBJ1-5	.	TGTGCCAGCAGTTCTTCAACGGGCAATCAGCCCCAGCATTTT	CASSSSTGNQPQHF
TRBV28	.	TRBJ2-6	.	TGTGCCAGCAGTTTTCGGGGGTCTGGGGCCAACGTCCTGACTTTC	CASSFRGSGANVLTF
TRBV27	.	TRBJ2-7	.	TGTGCCAGCAGTTCACGAACGTCTAGCCACGAGCAGTACTTC	CASSSRTSSHEQYF
TRBV2	.	TRBJ1-4	.	TGTGCCAGCACGGGGGGGCAAGTGGGTGAAAAACTGTTTTTT	CASTGGQVGEKLFF
TRBV9	.	TRBJ2-7	TRBD1	TGTGCCAGCAGCGTGCATGGGACAGGGGACTACGAGCAGTACTTC	CASSVHGTGDYEQYF
TRBV7-2	.	TRBJ1-1	TRBD1	TGTGCCACCACTTTCAGGGACAGGGGCAACACTGAAGCTTTCTTT	CATTFRDRGNTEAFF
TRBV6-5	.	TRBJ1-2	.	TGTGCATTCGGGAACTATGGCTACACCTTC	CAFGNYGYTF
TRBV18	.	TRBJ2-1	.	TGTGCCAGCTCGCCCACGGGATCTGCGGGAGAGCAGTTCTTC	CASSPTGSAGEQFF
TRBV5-1	.	TRBJ1-1	.	TGCGCCAGCAGCTTAAGGGGTTCCATGAACACTGAAGCTTTCTTT	CASSLRGSMNTEAFF
TRBV30	.	TRBJ1-6	.	TGTGCCTGGAGTCGCGGCATGGGTTCACCCCTCCACTTT	CAWSRGMGSPLHF
TRBV28	few	TRBJ1-6	.	TGTGCCAGCAGTGTCCAGGGGATCTATAATTCACCCCTCCACTTT	CASSVQGIYNSPLHF
TRBV2	.	TRBJ1-1	TRBD1	TGTGCCAGCAGGAAGGGACAGGGGATGTCTGAAGCTTTCTTT	CASRKGQGMSEAFF
TRBV18	.	TRBJ2-1	.	TGTGCCAGCTCAATTTCTCGTGCGGGGAGCTCCTACAATGAGCAGTTCTTC	CASSISRAGSSYNEQFF
TRBV21-1	.	TRBJ2-4	.	TGTGCCAGCAGTTCCCTTTCAGCCAAAAACATTCAGTACTTC	CASSSLSAKNIQYF
TRBV24-1	.	TRBJ1-5	.	TGTGCCACCAGTCCCGGGGGGATCGGGCAGCCCCAGCATTTT	CATSPGGIGQPQHF
TRBV6-5	.	TRBJ1-2	TRBD1	TGTGCCAGCAGACTTACAGGGGACAGTGGCTACACCTTC	CASRLTGDSGYTF
TRBV4-1	.	TRBJ2-3	.	TGCGCCAGCAGCCATCCCCCCTCGAGGTTACAGGCAGATACGCAGTATTTT	CASSHPPSRLQADTQYF
TRBV5-4	few	TRBJ1-4	TRBD1	TGTGCCAGCAGTCGACAGGGTGGTAGTGAAAAACTGTTTTTT	CASSRQGGSEKLFF
TRBV19	.	TRBJ2-4	.	TGTGCCAGTAGTCTGGACATCTTAACCAAAAACATTCAGTACTTC	CASSLDILTKNIQYF
TRBV5-6	.	TRBJ1-2	.	TGTGCCAGCAGCTTGGCCGAAACAGCCTATGGCTACACCTTC	CASSLAETAYGYTF
TRBV6-5	.	TRBJ2-7	TRBD1	TGTGCCAGCAGTCTACAGGGGGCGCGAGAATACGAGCAGTACTTC	CASSLQGAREYEQYF
TRBV6-2/TRBV6-3	few	TRBJ1-1	.	TGTGCCAGCAGTAGACGACAAAGCTCCACTGAAGCTTTCTTT	CASSRRQSSTEAFF
TRBV5-1	.	TRBJ1-2	TRBD1	TGCGCCAGCAGCCAGGGACAGGGGAACTATGGCTACACCTTC	CASSQGQGNYGYTF
TRBV19	.	TRBJ2-6	TRBD1	TGTGCCAGTAGTATGCTTCCGGGACAGGGCCTTTCTGGGGCCAACGTCCTGACTTTC	CASSMLPGQGLSGANVLTF
TRBV5-4	.	TRBJ2-2	.	TGTGCCAGCAGCCCCACATCAGGACTAGGGGGGTGGACCGGGGAGCTGTTTTTT	CASSPTSGLGGWTGELFF